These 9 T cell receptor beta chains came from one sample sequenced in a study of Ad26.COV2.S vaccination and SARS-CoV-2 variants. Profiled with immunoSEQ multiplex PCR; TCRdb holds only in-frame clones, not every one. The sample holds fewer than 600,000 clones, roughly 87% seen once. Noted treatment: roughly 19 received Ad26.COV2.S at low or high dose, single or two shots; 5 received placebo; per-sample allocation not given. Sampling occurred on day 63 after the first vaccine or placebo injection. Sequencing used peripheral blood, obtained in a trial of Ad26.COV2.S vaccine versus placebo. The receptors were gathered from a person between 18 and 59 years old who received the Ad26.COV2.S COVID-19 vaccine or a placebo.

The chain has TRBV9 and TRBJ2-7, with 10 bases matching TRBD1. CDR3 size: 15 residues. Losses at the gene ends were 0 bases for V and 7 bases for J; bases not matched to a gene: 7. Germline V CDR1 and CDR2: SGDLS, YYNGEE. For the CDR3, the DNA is TGTGCCAGCAGCGTAGGAGACAGGGGGCGCGAAGAGCAGTACTTC. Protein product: CASSVGDRGREEQYF.

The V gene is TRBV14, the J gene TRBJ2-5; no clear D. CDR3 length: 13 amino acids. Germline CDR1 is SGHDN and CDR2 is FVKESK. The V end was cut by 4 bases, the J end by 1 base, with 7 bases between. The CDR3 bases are TGTGCCAGCAGCCGTCTCCTCCAAGAGACCCAGTACTTC. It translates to CASSRLLQETQYF.

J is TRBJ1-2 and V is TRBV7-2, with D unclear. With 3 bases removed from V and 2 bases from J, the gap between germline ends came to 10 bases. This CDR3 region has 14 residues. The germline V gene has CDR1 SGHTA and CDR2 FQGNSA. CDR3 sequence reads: CASSFGSHNYGYTF. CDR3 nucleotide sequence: TGTGCCAGCAGCTTTGGGTCCCACAACTATGGCTACACCTTC.

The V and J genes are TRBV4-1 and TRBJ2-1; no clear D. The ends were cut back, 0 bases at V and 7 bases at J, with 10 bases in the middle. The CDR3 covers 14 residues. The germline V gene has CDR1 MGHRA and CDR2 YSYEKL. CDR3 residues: CASSQDLNLNEQFF. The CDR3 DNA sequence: TGCGCCAGCAGCCAAGATTTAAATCTAAATGAGCAGTTCTTC.

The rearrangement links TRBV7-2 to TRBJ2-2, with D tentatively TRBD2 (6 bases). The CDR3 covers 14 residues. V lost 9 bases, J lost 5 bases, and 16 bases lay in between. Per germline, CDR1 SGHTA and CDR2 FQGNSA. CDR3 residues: CARVEVGGTGELFF. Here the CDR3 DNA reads TGTGCCAGAGTCGAGGTTGGGGGGACCGGGGAGCTGTTTTTT.

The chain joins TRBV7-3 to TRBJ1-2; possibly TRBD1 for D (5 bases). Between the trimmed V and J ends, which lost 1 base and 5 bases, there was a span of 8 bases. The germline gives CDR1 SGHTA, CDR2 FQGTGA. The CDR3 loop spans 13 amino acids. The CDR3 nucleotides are TGTGCCAGCAGCTTAAGTCAGGGTTATGGCTACACCTTC. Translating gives CASSLSQGYGYTF.

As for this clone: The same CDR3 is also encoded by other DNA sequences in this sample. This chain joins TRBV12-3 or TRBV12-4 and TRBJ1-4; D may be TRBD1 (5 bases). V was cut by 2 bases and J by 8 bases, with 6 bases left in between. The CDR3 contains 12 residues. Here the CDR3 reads CASSLRGEKLFF. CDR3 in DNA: TGTGCCAGCAGTTTACGGGGGGAAAAACTGTTTTTT.

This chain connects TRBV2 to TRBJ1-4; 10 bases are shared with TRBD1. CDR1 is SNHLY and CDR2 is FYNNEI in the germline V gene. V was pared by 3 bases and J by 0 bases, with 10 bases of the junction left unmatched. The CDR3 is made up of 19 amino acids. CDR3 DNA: TGTGCCAGCAGTGACAGGGGACAGGGGATATCGGCAACTAATGAAAAACTGTTTTTT. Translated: CASSDRGQGISATNEKLFF.

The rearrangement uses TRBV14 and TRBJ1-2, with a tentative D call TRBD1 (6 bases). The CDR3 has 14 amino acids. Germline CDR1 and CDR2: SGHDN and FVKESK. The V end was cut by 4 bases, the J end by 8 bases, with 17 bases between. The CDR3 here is CASSLTTGGLGYTF. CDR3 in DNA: TGTGCCAGCAGCCTGACGACAGGAGGTTTAGGCTACACCTTC. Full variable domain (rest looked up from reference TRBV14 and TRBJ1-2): EAGVTQFPSHSVIEKGQTVTLRCDPISGHDNLYWYRRVMGKEIKFLLHFVKESKQDESGMPNNRFLAERTGGTYSTLKVQPAELEDSGVYFCASSLTTGGLGYTFGSGTRLTVV.